A selection of T cell receptor beta chains follows, all from one sample in a study of T cell responses to AZD1222 COVID-19 vaccine. Clones were sequenced by immunoSEQ multiplex PCR, and TCRdb holds only the in-frame ones, with some missing. The sample consists of roughly 120,000 clones, around nine tenths of them appearing once. The sample consisted of peripheral blood, taken on day 0 of AZD1222 vaccination. The source of these receptors is an adult in good health. The CDR3 runs from the conserved cysteine through the conserved F or W. D genes are given only for firm matches. Rows may omit the clone size; those that give it use once, few, many or a size class.

CDR3nt,CDR3aa,d_gene,len,j_gene,v_gene,abundance
TGTGCCATCAGATGGCCAGGGACGGTCGAGCAGTACTTC,CAIRWPGTVEQYF,.,13,TRBJ2-7,TRBV10-3,.
TGTGCCAGCTCACCACCGGGGAACACTGAAGCTTTCTTT,CASSPPGNTEAFF,.,13,TRBJ1-1,TRBV18,.
TGTGCCAGCAGTAGAACTGGAAACACCATATATTTT,CASSRTGNTIYF,.,12,TRBJ1-3,TRBV2,.
TGTGCCAGCAGTTACGGGGGGCTAGCGGGAAGAACCGGGGAGCTGTTTTTT,CASSYGGLAGRTGELFF,TRBD2,17,TRBJ2-2,TRBV6-2/TRBV6-3,.
TGTGCCTGGAGTGCGGCAGGGAAGGATCAGCCCCAGCATTTT,CAWSAAGKDQPQHF,.,14,TRBJ1-5,TRBV30,.
TGTGCCAGCAGCTTATTGGGGTTAGCGGGCAATGAGCAGTTCTTC,CASSLLGLAGNEQFF,TRBD2,15,TRBJ2-1,TRBV7-9,.
TGTGCCAGCAGCTTAGACTTAAACAGGGCTTCACCCCTCCACTTT,CASSLDLNRASPLHF,.,15,TRBJ1-6,TRBV7-2,.
TGTGCCAGCAGCTTGGCCCCGGGACAGGGAGATGGTGAAGCTTTCTTT,CASSLAPGQGDGEAFF,TRBD1,16,TRBJ1-1,TRBV5-4,.
TGTGCCAGTAGTATTAATGAAAAACTGTTTTTT,CASSINEKLFF,.,11,TRBJ1-4,TRBV19,once
TGTGCCAGCAGCCAAGATCGGGGGACAGGGGTAGGCTACACCTTC,CASSQDRGTGVGYTF,TRBD1,15,TRBJ1-2,TRBV4-2,.
TGTGCCAGCAGCCGGACAAACTCTGGAAACACCATATATTTT,CASSRTNSGNTIYF,.,14,TRBJ1-3,TRBV3-1/TRBV3-2,.